This T cell receptor (beta chain) was found in a study of blood T cells in healthy people across ages. Details on this clonotype: Its antigen is not known. A much larger clone sits a single nucleotide away, making a read error possible.

Study conclusions and caveats: It was not possible, with unsorted PBMCs, to conclusively compare naive and antigen-experienced cells.

The V gene's germline CDR1 is DFQATT and CDR2 SNEGSKA (reference sequence). CDR3 size: 17 residues. Between the trimmed V and J ends, which lost 5 bases and 0 bases, there was a span of 17 bases. Those donating, healthy Caucasian individuals from Russia, were aged about 6 to 95. Primers used in a second PCR of roughly 6 to 12 cycles were a sample-barcoded 5' primer and a J-beta primer mix. TCRdb re-derived calls from the 5' RACE reads in MiXCR, one entry per CDR3 protein. Among 870,000 or so distinct CDR3 sequences listed, 29% were seen once. The sample taken for sequencing was blood. The sequence derives from a woman older than 75 in good health. The chain carries TRBV20-1 and TRBJ1-6; perhaps TRBD1 as D (6 bases). The CDR3 sequence is CSAAGRGPSSYNSPLHF. The CDR3 DNA follows: TGCAGTGCTGCGGGACGGGGGCCCAGCTCCTATAATTCACCCCTCCACTTT.